The 30 T cell receptor beta chains given below trace back to one sample, sequenced in a study of blood T cell repertoires in COVID-19. Data came from immunoSEQ multiplex PCR; TCRdb stores just in-frame clones and leaves some out. The sample holds roughly 200,000 clones; more than 80% are singletons and the top ten take around 1.3%. The specimen sequenced was peripheral blood. The source is a woman aged 25 to 39 with COVID-19, enrolled during active disease.

The chain recombines TRBV28 with TRBJ1-5; possibly TRBD1 for D (5 bases). The V end was cut by 7 bases, the J end by 2 bases, with 21 bases between. CDR1 is MDHEN, CDR2 SYDVKM, per germline. The CDR3 totals 17 residues. The CDR3 bases are TGTGCCAGCATTGCGGGACCGCGTCTAGGAGGCAATCAGCCCCAGCATTTT. Translating it yields CASIAGPRLGGNQPQHF.

The rearrangement uses TRBV6-1 and TRBJ1-5; 7 nucleotides match TRBD1. V lost 1 base, J lost 7 bases, and 1 base stayed unmatched. In germline, CDR1 is MNHNS, CDR2 SASEGT. The CDR3 is 13 amino acids. The CDR3 loop is CASSEGQGQPQHF. The DNA of the CDR3 is TGTGCCAGCAGTGAAGGACAGGGCCAGCCCCAGCATTTT.

V usage is TRBV30 and J usage is TRBJ1-1; no definite D call. The length of the CDR3 is 13 residues. The V end was cut by 3 bases, the J end by 1 base, with 9 bases between. The germline gives CDR1 GTSNPN, CDR2 SVGIG (reference sequence). This CDR3 is CAWSDTWNTEAFF. In DNA, the CDR3 is TGTGCCTGGAGCGACACATGGAACACTGAAGCTTTCTTT.

V and J are TRBV5-1 and TRBJ2-7, with TRBD2 matching over 13 bases. Germline V lookup: CDR1 SGHRS, CDR2 YFSETQ. The CDR3 covers 17 residues. The ends lost 3 bases at V and 6 bases at J; junction bases unmatched: 12. CDR3 DNA sequence: TGCGCCAGCAGCTCCTTAACTAGCGGGAGGGCCCTGATCGAGCAGTACTTC. This encodes CASSSLTSGRALIEQYF.

The chain combines TRBV10-3 with TRBJ2-2; 15 nucleotides line up with TRBD2. J gave up 4 bases and V 2 bases, and 8 bases lay outside the gene matches. The CDR3 is made up of 19 amino acids. Germline CDR1 ENHRY, CDR2 SYGVKD. DNA of the CDR3: TGTGCCATCAGTGAGCCAGGACTAGCGGGAGGGCACGTCACCGGGGAGCTGTTTTTT. This codes for CAISEPGLAGGHVTGELFF.

The table lists this clone with a few counts. The chain carries TRBV27 and TRBJ2-1; 7 nucleotides agree with TRBD2. This CDR3 has 16 amino acids. The J segment lost 5 bases and the V segment lost 3 bases, leaving 10 bases of the junction unmatched. Germline CDR1 is MNHEY and CDR2 is SMNVEV (reference sequence). The CDR3 loop reads CASSFHSSGFNNEQFF. As DNA, the CDR3 is TGTGCCAGCAGTTTCCATTCTAGCGGCTTCAACAATGAGCAGTTCTTC.

The chain is built from TRBV9 and TRBJ2-4, with TRBD1 matching over 9 bases. The CDR3 has 17 amino acids. V shed 0 bases, J shed 1 base, and the junction held 5 bases outside the gene matches. Germline loops: CDR1 SGDLS, CDR2 YYNGEE. CDR3 sequence: CASSVGGQGTAKNIQYF. Written as DNA, the CDR3 is TGTGCCAGCAGCGTAGGTGGACAGGGGACGGCCAAAAACATTCAGTACTTC.

CDR3 DNA sequence: TGTGCCAGCAGCTTAGCTAGCGCGAGCTCCTACGAGCAGTACTTC. Translation gives CASSLASASSYEQYF. The chain joins TRBV7-2 to TRBJ2-7, with D perhaps TRBD2 (5 bases). Germline loops: CDR1 SGHTA, CDR2 FQGNSA. This CDR3 comprises 15 residues. Between the trimmed V and J ends, which lost 0 bases and 0 bases, there was a span of 9 bases.

This rearrangement joins TRBV30 to TRBJ2-6, with D perhaps TRBD2 (6 bases). Trimming removed 8 bases from V and 4 bases from J, with 6 bases in between. The CDR3 length is 11 residues. CDR1 GTSNPN and CDR2 SVGIG come from the germline V gene (reference sequence). CDR3 protein: CAGGGANVLTF. Written as DNA, the CDR3 is TGTGCCGGAGGGGGGGCCAACGTCCTGACTTTC. Variable domain in full (rest from reference TRBV30 and TRBJ2-6): SQTIHQWPATLVQPVGSPLSLECTVEGTSNPNLYWYRQAAGRGLQLLFYSVGIGQISSEVPQNLSASRPQDRQFILSSKKLLLSDSGFYLCAGGGANVLTFGAGSRLTVL.

The chain uses TRBV4-1 and TRBJ1-6; D is uncertain. The CDR3 is 14 amino acids. The V and J ends lost 1 base and 11 bases respectively, with 12 bases between them. CDR1 is MGHRA, CDR2 YSYEKL, per germline. The CDR3 DNA reads TGCGCCAGCAGCCAAGTTCAGAACGAGGCACCCCTCCACTTT. Residues: CASSQVQNEAPLHF.

This sequence joins TRBV11-3 and TRBJ2-2; 11 nucleotides line up with TRBD1. The CDR3 loop spans 16 amino acids. V lost 5 bases to trimming and J lost 0 bases; unmatched junction nucleotides: 2. Germline loops: CDR1 SGHNT, CDR2 YENEEA. The CDR3 loop is CASSPGQGANTGELFF. For the CDR3, the DNA is TGTGCCAGCAGCCCGGGACAGGGGGCGAACACCGGGGAGCTGTTTTTT. Looking up the rest from reference TRBV11-3 and TRBJ2-2 gives the full variable domain: EAGVVQSPRYKIIEKKQPVAFWCNPISGHNTLYWYLQNLGQGPELLIRYENEEAVDDSQLPKDRFSAERLKGVDSTLKIQPAELGDSAVYLCASSPGQGANTGELFFGEGSRLTVL.

This rearrangement joins TRBV2 to TRBJ1-1; weak D call: TRBD1 (5 bases). With 3 bases removed from V and 4 bases from J, the gap between germline ends came to 9 bases. Per germline, CDR1 SNHLY and CDR2 FYNNEI. The CDR3 has 13 amino acids. The CDR3 DNA is TGTGCCAGCAGTGACCAGGGCTTCACTGAAGCTTTCTTT. It encodes CASSDQGFTEAFF.

The rearrangement uses TRBV30 and TRBJ2-1, with 8 bases that match TRBD2. Germline values: CDR1 GTSNPN, CDR2 SVGIG (reference sequence). The length of the CDR3 is 13 residues. The V and J ends lost 3 bases and 9 bases, in that order; junction bases with no gene match: 7. CDR3 nucleotides: TGTGCCTGGAGCAGCGGGAGTACGGGTGAGCAGTTCTTC. Translating it yields CAWSSGSTGEQFF.

This sequence joins TRBV11-2 and TRBJ1-1, with 7 bases aligning to TRBD1. V shed 0 bases and J 11 bases; nucleotides not matched to a gene: 6. The germline V gene encodes CDR1 SGHAT and CDR2 FQNNGV. The CDR3 is 13 amino acids. CDR3 sequence (DNA): TGTGCCAGCAGCTTAGATCAGGGGGGATTGGCTTTCTTT. It specifies CASSLDQGGLAFF.

This chain uses TRBV7-3 with TRBJ2-1; 14 bases fit TRBD2. V shed 1 base, J shed 4 bases, and the junction held 3 bases outside the gene matches. Germline V gene data show CDR1 as SGHTA and CDR2 as FQGTGA. CDR3 length: 17 amino acids. DNA of the CDR3: TGTGCCAGCAGCTTAATTGGGACTAGCGGGGGATACAATGAGCAGTTCTTC. The encoded protein is CASSLIGTSGGYNEQFF.

This chain joins TRBV11-3 and TRBJ2-7; a possible D gene is TRBD2 (6 bases). The germline V and J ends were trimmed by 5 bases and 2 bases, with 16 bases remaining between them. The germline gives CDR1 SGHNT, CDR2 YENEEA. This CDR3 has 15 residues. The CDR3 is CASSAGLLPTYEQYF. CDR3 bases: TGTGCCAGCAGCGCCGGACTATTACCGACCTACGAGCAGTACTTC.

The chain links TRBV18 to TRBJ1-2; tentative D call: TRBD1 (5 bases). The ends were cut back, 5 bases at V and 2 bases at J, with 9 bases in the middle. This CDR3 comprises 13 residues. Looked up from germline, CDR1 is KGHSH and CDR2 is LQKENI. CDR3: CASSGGGNYGYTF. The CDR3 DNA sequence: TGTGCCAGCTCAGGCGGGGGGAACTATGGCTACACCTTC.

The rearrangement joins TRBV7-3 to TRBJ1-1; possible D gene TRBD1, 6 bases. This CDR3 has 14 residues. Trimming removed 5 bases from V and 1 base from J, with 11 bases in between. Germline CDR1 is SGHTA and CDR2 is FQGTGA. The CDR3, as DNA: TGTGCCAGCAGCACCGGACAGCCGAACACTGAAGCTTTCTTT. Protein product: CASSTGQPNTEAFF.

This clone appeared once. This CDR3 is also generated by other DNA sequences in the sample. This chain joins TRBV6-5 and TRBJ1-2; 9 bases line up with TRBD1. V lost 6 bases to trimming and J lost 1 base; unmatched junction nucleotides: 3. This CDR3 has 14 amino acids. In germline, CDR1 is MNHEY, CDR2 SVGAGI. The CDR3 coding sequence is TGTGCCAGCAGAGCGGGACAGGGTAACTATGGCTACACCTTC. Translation gives CASRAGQGNYGYTF.

V and J are TRBV4-3 and TRBJ2-3, with D uncertain. The CDR3 spans 16 residues. CDR1 and CDR2 (germline): LGHNA, YSLEER. V was shortened by 0 bases and J by 1 base, with 11 bases between the two germline ends. In DNA form, the CDR3 reads TGCGCCAGCAGCCAAGAAGCGATAATGGGCACAGATACGCAGTATTTT. Translated, it gives CASSQEAIMGTDTQYF.

This sequence joins TRBV6-6 and TRBJ1-2; perhaps TRBD1 as D (6 bases). Germline lookup yields CDR1 MNHNY and CDR2 SVGAGI (reference sequence). V shed 7 bases and J shed 0 bases, with 15 bases lying between them. The CDR3 runs to 15 residues. The CDR3 spells CASTPHRDANYGYTF. CDR3 coding DNA: TGTGCCAGCACCCCCCACAGGGATGCTAACTATGGCTACACCTTC.

The rearrangement uses TRBV6-1 and TRBJ1-1; 8 bases line up with TRBD1. V shed 3 bases, J shed 3 bases, and the junction held 3 bases outside the gene matches. The V gene's germline CDR1 is MNHNS and CDR2 SASEGT. This CDR3 is built from 14 residues. CDR3 sequence (DNA): TGTGCCAGCAGTGAGGGACAGGCCTACACTGAAGCTTTCTTT. It translates to CASSEGQAYTEAFF.

V and J are TRBV9 and TRBJ1-1; 8 nucleotides match TRBD1. The CDR3 runs to 13 residues. V shed 0 bases and J 7 bases; nucleotides not matched to a gene: 2. Germline loops: CDR1 SGDLS, CDR2 YYNGEE. Here the CDR3 DNA reads TGTGCCAGCAGCGTAGTCGGACAGGGTGAAGCTTTCTTT. Its translation is CASSVVGQGEAFF.

The chain recombines TRBV25-1 with TRBJ2-5; TRBD1 matches 9 bases. Germline loops: CDR1 MGHDK, CDR2 SYGVNS. The V gene end was trimmed by 2 bases and the J gene end by 6 bases; junction bases not matched to a gene: 13. CDR3 length equals 17 residues. The CDR3 region has the DNA TGTGCCAGCAGTGAACTAATCCCGGGACAGGGAGGTCAGACCCAGTACTTC. This gives the protein CASSELIPGQGGQTQYF.

The genes are TRBV4-1 and TRBJ1-1; 8 bases fit TRBD1. The CDR3 is made up of 16 amino acids. Germline loops: CDR1 MGHRA, CDR2 YSYEKL. The V gene end was trimmed by 3 bases and the J gene end by 4 bases; junction bases not matched to a gene: 10. The CDR3 spells CASSQGPDRVGTEAFF. CDR3 DNA: TGCGCCAGCAGCCAGGGGCCGGACAGGGTGGGCACTGAAGCTTTCTTT.

The genes are TRBV28 and TRBJ2-7; 9 nucleotides agree with TRBD2. The CDR3 runs to 13 residues. Germline V gene data show CDR1 as MDHEN and CDR2 as SYDVKM. Here the CDR3 reads CVARSSGAYEQYF. The CDR3 region has the DNA TGTGTCGCCCGCTCTAGCGGGGCCTACGAGCAGTACTTC.

This chain connects TRBV11-1 to TRBJ2-7, with a possible D match to TRBD2 (5 bases). The V gene's germline CDR1 is SGHAT and CDR2 FQDESV (reference sequence). CDR3 size: 13 residues. Trimming stripped 0 bases from V and 6 bases from J, with 9 bases between. CDR3 DNA: TGTGCCAGCAGCTTAGCCGGGGTACGCGAGCAGTACTTC. Encoded protein: CASSLAGVREQYF.

V and J are TRBV20-1 and TRBJ2-1; 8 nucleotides line up with TRBD2. The CDR3 has 14 amino acids. Germline-derived CDR1 and CDR2 are DFQATT and SNEGSKA (reference sequence). Trimming cost V 3 bases and J 4 bases; bases outside gene matches: 5. CDR3: CSASLASGYNEQFF. The DNA for the CDR3 is TGCAGTGCTAGTCTGGCTAGCGGGTACAATGAGCAGTTCTTC.

CDR3 in amino acids: CASSLEMGGAFF. The CDR3, as DNA: TGTGCCAGCAGCTTAGAGATGGGGGGAGCTTTCTTT. V usage is TRBV7-9 and J usage is TRBJ1-1, with a tentative D call TRBD1 (5 bases). Per germline, CDR1 SEHNR and CDR2 FQNEAQ (reference sequence). With 1 base removed from V and 10 bases from J, the gap between germline ends came to 10 bases. The CDR3 spans 12 residues.

The chain combines TRBV5-6 with TRBJ1-5; TRBD1 is a possible D gene (5 bases). With 2 bases removed from V and 6 bases from J, the gap between germline ends came to 15 bases. Per germline, CDR1 SGHDT and CDR2 YYEEEE. The CDR3 totals 15 residues. The CDR3 DNA sequence: TGTGCCAGCAGCTTCAGTAGGGGCCAAGGTCAGCCCCAGCATTTT. It codes for CASSFSRGQGQPQHF.